Presented here are 15 T cell receptor beta chains from one specimen sequenced in a study of identical twins. TCRdb reprocessed the 5' RACE reads via MiXCR and lists one record per CDR3 protein. The sample shows 1.5 million to 2 million distinct CDR3 sequences, about 32% of them seen only once. The material sequenced was cord blood. These receptors were obtained from a newborn girl in good health.

A remark on this clonotype: A read error may be the cause here, since a much bigger clone is one base away. The rearrangement joins TRBV20-1 to TRBJ2-1; no firm D call. The CDR3 has 13 amino acids. The germline V gene encodes CDR1 DFQATT and CDR2 SNEGSKA (reference sequence). V was cut by 5 bases and J by 8 bases, with 16 bases left in between. CDR3: CSAPDVVRHEQFF. As DNA, the CDR3 is TGCAGTGCTCCAGATGTGGTCCGCCATGAGCAGTTCTTC.

This rearrangement joins TRBV9 to TRBJ2-3, with 13 bases lining up with TRBD2. From germline, CDR1 is SGDLS and CDR2 YYNGEE. The ends lost 0 bases at V and 3 bases at J; junction bases unmatched: 1. The CDR3 is 16 residues long. DNA of the CDR3: TGTGCCAGCAGCGTAGTGGGACTAGCGGGGACAGATACGCAGTATTTT. Its translation: CASSVVGLAGTDTQYF.

The V gene is TRBV5-1, the J gene TRBJ2-3; 10 bases align to TRBD2. This CDR3 has 15 amino acids. V was pared by 2 bases and J by 5 bases, with 5 bases of the junction left unmatched. Per germline, CDR1 SGHRS and CDR2 YFSETQ. CDR3 amino acids: CASSFSGRAKDTQYF. Written as DNA, the CDR3 is TGCGCCAGCAGCTTCAGCGGGAGGGCCAAAGATACGCAGTATTTT.

The chain employs TRBV13 and TRBJ2-5, with 14 bases matching TRBD2. J was trimmed by 3 bases and V by 4 bases; bases with no gene match: 4. CDR3 size: 16 residues. CDR1 is PRHDT, CDR2 FYEKMQ, per germline (reference sequence). CDR3 amino acids: CASSSLGLAGEETQYF. As DNA, the CDR3 is TGTGCCAGCAGCTCGCTGGGACTAGCGGGGGAAGAGACCCAGTACTTC.

This clonotype was counted only a few times. This chain uses TRBV15 with TRBJ2-4, with D perhaps matching TRBD2 (5 bases). V shed 0 bases and J shed 13 bases, with 13 bases lying between them. CDR1 is LNHNV and CDR2 is YYDKDF in the germline V gene (reference sequence). This CDR3 comprises 13 residues. CDR3 coding DNA: TGTGCCACCAGCAGAGATCCGGAGAGGGAGCAGTACTTC. The encoded protein is CATSRDPEREQYF.

This clonotype was detected once. This CDR3 reads CASSPRGLVCSTEAFF. For the CDR3, the DNA is TGCGCCAGCAGCCCCCGTGGGCTCGTCTGCAGCACTGAAGCTTTCTTT. The V gene is TRBV5-1, the J gene TRBJ1-1; D gene ambiguous. The CDR3 covers 16 residues. Germline V CDR1 and CDR2: SGHRS, YFSETQ. V dropped 4 bases and J dropped 4 bases, with 20 bases sitting between them.

The sample holds many counts of this clonotype. The chain uses TRBV20-1 and TRBJ1-2, with D possibly being TRBD1 (5 bases). The germline CDR1 and CDR2 sequences are DFQATT and SNEGSKA (reference sequence). The CDR3 loop spans 12 amino acids. Trimming cost V 1 base and J 2 bases, with 5 bases left between them. The CDR3 DNA reads TGCAGTGCTAGAGGGACAAACTATGGCTACACCTTC. It encodes CSARGTNYGYTF.

The V gene is TRBV20-1, the J gene TRBJ1-5; 7 nucleotides line up with TRBD1. The CDR3 sequence is 14 residues long. CDR1 DFQATT and CDR2 SNEGSKA come from the germline V gene (reference sequence). The V and J ends lost 1 base and 4 bases, in that order; junction bases with no gene match: 4. The CDR3 sequence is CSARGGTANQPQHF. The CDR3, as DNA: TGCAGTGCTAGAGGGGGGACAGCTAATCAGCCCCAGCATTTT.

V usage is TRBV24-1 and J usage is TRBJ2-4, with a weak D call TRBD1 (6 bases). Germline V gives CDR1 KGHDR, CDR2 SFDVKD. CDR3 length: 15 residues. Trimming stripped 0 bases from V and 7 bases from J, with 12 bases between. As DNA, the CDR3 is TGTGCCACCAGTGATTTGTCAAAGGGGGTCAACATTCAGTACTTC. It encodes CATSDLSKGVNIQYF.

A few counts support this clonotype. The chain uses TRBV7-2 and TRBJ1-6; maybe TRBD1 (5 bases). Germline loops: CDR1 SGHTA, CDR2 FQGNSA. This CDR3 comprises 14 residues. The ends were cut back, 0 bases at V and 8 bases at J, with 8 bases in the middle. The CDR3 region is CASSLARGDSPLHF. CDR3 nucleotides: TGTGCCAGCAGCTTAGCCCGGGGGGATTCACCCCTCCACTTT.

The V and J genes are TRBV25-1 and TRBJ1-2; D possibly corresponds to TRBD1 (5 bases). This CDR3 spans 13 amino acids. V shed 8 bases and J shed 4 bases, with 14 bases lying between them. The germline V gene encodes CDR1 MGHDK and CDR2 SYGVNS. The CDR3 nucleotides are TGTGCCAGCCGTAATCCGGGGACCTATGGCTACACCTTC. Amino acid sequence: CASRNPGTYGYTF.

This clonotype occurred a few times. The J gene is TRBJ2-5, the V gene TRBV20-1; D call uncertain. The CDR3 is made up of 15 amino acids. V lost 5 bases to trimming and J lost 7 bases, with 23 bases between them. Germline values: CDR1 DFQATT, CDR2 SNEGSKA (reference sequence). The CDR3 reads CSAALDSGSWGTQYF. CDR3 nucleotides: TGCAGTGCTGCCTTAGACTCCGGGTCGTGGGGGACCCAGTACTTC.

This rearrangement joins TRBV7-9 to TRBJ1-1; maybe TRBD1 (5 bases). CDR1 SEHNR and CDR2 FQNEAQ come from the germline V gene (reference sequence). The V and J ends lost 5 bases and 5 bases respectively, with 15 bases between them. The CDR3 has 14 residues. The CDR3 region has the DNA TGTGCCAGCAGCCGGCAAGGACATTTGACTGAAGCTTTCTTT. It translates to CASSRQGHLTEAFF.

This clonotype was seen only a few times. V usage is TRBV20-1 and J usage is TRBJ1-5; 7 bases are shared with TRBD1. Trimming cost V 4 bases and J 3 bases; bases outside gene matches: 12. The CDR3 consists of 16 residues. Germline V gene lookup returns CDR1 DFQATT and CDR2 SNEGSKA (reference sequence). CDR3 protein: CSATQKTGRFNQPQHF. The CDR3 DNA sequence: TGCAGTGCTACACAAAAGACAGGGAGGTTCAATCAGCCCCAGCATTTT.

The chain couples TRBV7-9 to TRBJ2-2, with D unresolved. The CDR3 runs to 14 residues. Trimming took 3 bases from V and 9 from J, leaving 14 bases between them. Germline CDR1 SEHNR, CDR2 FQNEAQ (reference sequence). The CDR3 spells CASSLGTDSRELFF. The CDR3 DNA reads TGTGCCAGCAGCTTGGGAACCGACTCTCGGGAGCTGTTTTTT.